This TCR beta chain was identified during a study of blood T cell repertoires in COVID-19 (dated by TCRdb to the early 2020s). At the level of the whole study: Samples from collaborators originated in the United States, Italy and Spain and spanned both the acute and convalescent phases of COVID-19. The material from the prospective study consisted of cDNA or gDNA derived from T cells, B-cell-depleted T cells, or PBMCs. Deeply sampled blood TCRbeta repertoires from subjects exposed to, actively infected with, or recovered from COVID-19 were included in the dataset. The repertoires were released in a freely available public database meant as a resource for research on the immune response to SARS-CoV-2. The samples were drawn from the first 160 participants of the ongoing ImmuneRACE study and from about 1,200 subjects provided by 6 global collaborators. The sample metadata nearly always contained a de-identified subject ID, COVID-19 status, age in years and sex. HLA class I and class II types, where available, came from metadata supplied by the sample provider rather than from assay-based typing. The paper as a whole reports these results and caveats: The quantity of clinical and demographic metadata differed by source and by participant and was supplied without curation.

Each collaborating institution followed its own protocols to collect whole blood in K2EDTA tubes. For TCRbeta analysis, collaborator samples were shipped as frozen whole blood, as isolated PBMCs, or as DNA extracted from either sample type. TCRbeta CDR3 regions were amplified from genomic DNA using the immunoSEQ Assay, a bias-controlled multiplex PCR. Per the source publication's procedure: Within the assay, amplification of reference gene primers was used to estimate how many nucleated cells each sample contained. To quantify the absolute abundance of each unique TCRbeta CDR3 rearrangement, sequence reads were collapsed and filtered. For each sample, productive Simpson clonality was calculated by taking the square root of Simpson's diversity index across productive rearrangements. TCRdb holds this immuneACCESS table with in-frame rearrangements only. Some clones are missing; in checked studies, unresolved V genes explain under half, and the rest has no known cause. V and J calls and clone size are given by that table; D and trimming were obtained from the DNA. Within this sample are about 210,000 clones, with 84% of them counted one time only. Roughly 8% of the sample belongs to the ten largest clones.

Comment on this clone: What antigen it recognizes has not been identified. Qualities for individual bases were not recorded, and no much larger clone is one base off.

Trimming at the junction amounts to 0 bases on V and 8 bases on J, and the germline ends lie 10 bases apart. From cysteine to phenylalanine, the CDR3 is 13 amino acids long. Only the CDR3 region is kept as DNA, spanning 39 bases read in frame from base 1. The germline V gene provides CDR1 SGHDN and CDR2 FVKESK. This receptor was identified in a woman aged 45-65 years with active or convalescent COVID-19. Here the chain combines TRBV14 and TRBJ1-2; the D gene cannot be named for sure. The sample taken for sequencing was peripheral blood. The DNA reads TGTGCCAGCAGCCAAGATCGCCGCGGCGGCTACACCTTC. Its protein reads: CASSQDRRGGYTF. The entire variable domain, with the stretches around the CDR3 drawn from the reference TRBV14 and TRBJ1-2 proteins, is EAGVTQFPSHSVIEKGQTVTLRCDPISGHDNLYWYRRVMGKEIKFLLHFVKESKQDESGMPNNRFLAERTGGTYSTLKVQPAELEDSGVYFCASSQDRRGGYTFGSGTRLTVV.